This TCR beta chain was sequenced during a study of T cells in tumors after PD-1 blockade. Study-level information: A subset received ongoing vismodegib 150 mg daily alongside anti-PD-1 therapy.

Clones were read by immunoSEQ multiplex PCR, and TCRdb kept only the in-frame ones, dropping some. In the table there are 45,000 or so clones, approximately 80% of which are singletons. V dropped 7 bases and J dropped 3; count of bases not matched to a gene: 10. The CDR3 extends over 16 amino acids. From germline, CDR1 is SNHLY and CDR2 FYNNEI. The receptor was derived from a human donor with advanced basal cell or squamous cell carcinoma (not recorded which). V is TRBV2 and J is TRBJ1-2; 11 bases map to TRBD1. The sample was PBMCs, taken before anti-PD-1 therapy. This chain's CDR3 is CASIGQGASRYYGYTF. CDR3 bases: TGTGCCAGCATTGGACAGGGGGCAAGTCGATACTATGGCTACACCTTC. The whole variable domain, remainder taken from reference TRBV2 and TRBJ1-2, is EPEVTQTPSHQVTQMGQEVILRCVPISNHLYFYWYRQILGQKVEFLVSFYNNEISEKSEIFDDQFSVERPDGSNFTLKIRSTKLEDSAMYFCASIGQGASRYYGYTFGSGTRLTVV.